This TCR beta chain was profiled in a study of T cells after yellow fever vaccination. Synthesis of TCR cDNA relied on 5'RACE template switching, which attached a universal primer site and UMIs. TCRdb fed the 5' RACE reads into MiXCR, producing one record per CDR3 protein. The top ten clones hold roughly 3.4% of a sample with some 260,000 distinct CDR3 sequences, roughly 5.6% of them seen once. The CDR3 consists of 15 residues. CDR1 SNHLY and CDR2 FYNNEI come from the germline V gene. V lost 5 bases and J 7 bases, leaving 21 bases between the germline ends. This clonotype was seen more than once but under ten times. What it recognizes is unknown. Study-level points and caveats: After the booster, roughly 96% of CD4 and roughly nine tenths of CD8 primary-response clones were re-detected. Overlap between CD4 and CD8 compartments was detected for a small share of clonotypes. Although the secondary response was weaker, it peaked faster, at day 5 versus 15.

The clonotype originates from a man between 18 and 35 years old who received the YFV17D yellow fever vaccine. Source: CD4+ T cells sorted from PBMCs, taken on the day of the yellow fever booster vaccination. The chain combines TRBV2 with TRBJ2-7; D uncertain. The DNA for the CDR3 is TGTGCCAGCAGTAACTTTCGCGGAGCTGCTAGGGAGCAGTACTTC. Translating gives CASSNFRGAAREQYF.